Following are 24 T cell receptor beta chains from one sample sequenced in a study of T-cell reconstitution after alpha-beta-depleted transplantation in children. Unique molecular identifiers were built into the TCRbeta library. Via MiXCR, TCRdb re-called the PCR reads, giving one row per CDR3 protein. The table includes 210,000 or so distinct CDR3 sequences, about a tenth detected once. The sample consisted of PBMCs, taken before TCRalphabeta/CD19-depleted stem cell transplant. The receptors come from a child less than two years old with acute myeloid leukemia, due to receive a stem cell transplant.

This clonotype was counted ten times or more. The chain couples TRBV10-2 to TRBJ1-2, with a tentative D call TRBD1 (6 bases). The CDR3 is made up of 15 amino acids. CDR1 WSHSY and CDR2 SAAADI come from the germline V gene. Trimming removed 3 bases at V and 7 bases at J, with 18 bases between. The CDR3 sequence: CASSEEGGSLFGYTF. CDR3 sequence (DNA): TGCGCCAGCAGTGAAGAGGGGGGGTCCCTCTTTGGCTACACCTTC.

This clonotype was recorded many times. The genes are TRBV24-1 and TRBJ1-2; possibly TRBD1 for D (5 bases). The germline CDR1 and CDR2 sequences are KGHDR and SFDVKD. The CDR3 has 12 residues. Trimming left V 4 bases short and J 11 bases short, with 13 bases between. The CDR3 DNA reads TGTGCCACCAGTGACACCGACAGAAGTTACACCTTC. Protein sequence: CATSDTDRSYTF.

This clonotype was counted ten times or more. The genes are TRBV29-1 and TRBJ1-5, with no clear D. Germline lookup yields CDR1 SQVTM and CDR2 ANQGSEA. The CDR3 length is 13 residues. Trimming removed 6 bases at V and 3 bases at J, with 12 bases between. CDR3 nucleotide sequence: TGCAGCGTGAAGGACGGAATCAATCAGCCCCAGCATTTT. Residues: CSVKDGINQPQHF.

The chain uses TRBV29-1 and TRBJ1-1; 9 bases align to TRBD1. Germline CDR1 is SQVTM and CDR2 is ANQGSEA. CDR3 length equals 19 residues. The ends lost 1 base at V and 1 base at J; junction bases unmatched: 16. CDR3 DNA sequence: TGCAGCGTTGAAGGGAAACTAGGACAGGGGTCAACGGGGAACACTGAAGCTTTCTTT. Its translation: CSVEGKLGQGSTGNTEAFF.

This clonotype was detected ten times or more. This chain connects TRBV18 to TRBJ2-5; TRBD1 agrees at 7 bases. CDR1 is KGHSH, CDR2 LQKENI, per germline. The CDR3 has 18 amino acids. V shed 0 bases and J 4 bases; nucleotides not matched to a gene: 14. The CDR3 protein is CASSPPVGPTGFGETQYF. DNA of the CDR3: TGTGCCAGCTCACCACCGGTCGGGCCGACAGGGTTTGGAGAGACCCAGTACTTC.

The table lists this clonotype with a few counts. The chain joins TRBV7-9 to TRBJ1-3; D gene ambiguous. V was cut by 5 bases and J by 7 bases, with 9 bases left in between. There are 12 residues in the CDR3. Germline-derived CDR1 and CDR2 are SEHNR and FQNEAQ (reference sequence). The CDR3 is CASSLGINTIYF. The DNA of the CDR3 is TGTGCCAGCAGCCTAGGAATCAACACCATATATTTT.

This clonotype was detected many times. The CDR3 spells CAIRRSGRTDTQYF. CDR3 sequence (DNA): TGTGCCATCCGAAGGTCCGGGAGAACGGATACGCAGTATTTT. The V call is TRBV10-3, the J call TRBJ2-3; a weak D match, TRBD2 (6 bases). This CDR3 has 14 residues. Germline CDR1 ENHRY, CDR2 SYGVKD. The germline V and J ends were trimmed by 8 bases and 6 bases, with 18 bases remaining between them.

This clonotype was counted many times. V gene TRBV5-1 combines with J gene TRBJ1-1; D not resolved. The V gene lost 5 bases and the J gene lost 5 bases, with 19 bases spanning the gap. The CDR3 runs 15 residues. Germline assignment: CDR1 SGHRS and CDR2 YFSETQ. The CDR3: CASRQGGSGGTEAFF. The CDR3 bases are TGCGCCAGCAGACAAGGAGGGAGCGGCGGAACTGAAGCTTTCTTT.

This clonotype was seen a few times. This chain links TRBV11-3 with TRBJ2-2; D gene unclear. Between the trimmed V and J ends, which lost 7 bases and 5 bases, there was a span of 8 bases. CDR3 length equals 12 residues. Per the germline V gene, CDR1 is SGHNT and CDR2 is YENEEA. CDR3 protein: CASTRKTGELFF. DNA of the CDR3: TGTGCCAGCACTCGTAAAACCGGGGAGCTGTTTTTT. Together with reference TRBV11-3 and TRBJ2-2, the CDR3 gives the full variable domain: EAGVVQSPRYKIIEKKQPVAFWCNPISGHNTLYWYLQNLGQGPELLIRYENEEAVDDSQLPKDRFSAERLKGVDSTLKIQPAELGDSAVYLCASTRKTGELFFGEGSRLTVL.

At least ten counts were recorded for this clonotype. V and J are TRBV20-1 and TRBJ2-1; 10 nucleotides line up with TRBD2. In germline, CDR1 is DFQATT, CDR2 SNEGSKA (reference sequence). Trimming removed 0 bases from V and 9 bases from J; junction bases left unmatched: 11. There are 16 residues in the CDR3. CDR3 DNA sequence: TGCAGTGCTAGAGAACCGGGACTAGCGTTGTCCGGTGAGCAGTTCTTC. Protein sequence: CSAREPGLALSGEQFF.

This clonotype appeared many times. The J gene is TRBJ2-3, the V gene TRBV5-1; 8 bases are shared with TRBD2. Germline V gene sequence: CDR1 SGHRS, CDR2 YFSETQ. Trimming took 4 bases from V and 2 from J; bases not matched to a gene: 3. This CDR3 has 14 amino acids. CDR3: CASSAGLVTDTQYF. In DNA form, the CDR3 reads TGCGCCAGCAGCGCGGGACTAGTCACAGATACGCAGTATTTT. Drawing the rest from reference TRBV5-1 and TRBJ2-3, the complete variable domain is KAGVTQTPRYLIKTRGQQVTLSCSPISGHRSVSWYQQTPGQGLQFLFEYFSETQRNKGNFPGRFSGRQFSNSRSEMNVSTLELGDSALYLCASSAGLVTDTQYFGPGTRLTVL.

This clonotype came up many times. In nucleotides, the CDR3 is TGTGCCAGCAGTTTACGGACTCTCGACGTGGGCTACACCTTC. As protein: CASSLRTLDVGYTF. V and J are TRBV12-3 or TRBV12-4 and TRBJ1-2, with D unresolved. There are 14 residues in the CDR3. Trimming pared 2 bases from V and 8 bases from J, leaving 15 bases between.

A few counts support this clonotype. The chain is built from TRBV5-1 and TRBJ2-3, with D possibly being TRBD1 (5 bases). With 4 bases removed from V and 5 bases from J, the gap between germline ends came to 20 bases. Germline assignment: CDR1 SGHRS and CDR2 YFSETQ. This CDR3 spans 16 amino acids. The CDR3 DNA is TGCGCCAGCAGCATCACTGCCAGGGTCGGCCGAGATACGCAGTATTTT. Translated: CASSITARVGRDTQYF. The full variable domain, its missing parts supplied by reference TRBV5-1 and TRBJ2-3, is KAGVTQTPRYLIKTRGQQVTLSCSPISGHRSVSWYQQTPGQGLQFLFEYFSETQRNKGNFPGRFSGRQFSNSRSEMNVSTLELGDSALYLCASSITARVGRDTQYFGPGTRLTVL.

This clonotype has ten or more counts. The rearrangement joins TRBV20-1 to TRBJ2-3; D is possibly TRBD2 (5 bases). The CDR3 loop spans 15 amino acids. Trimming left V 3 bases short and J 0 bases short, with 13 bases between. Germline assignment: CDR1 DFQATT and CDR2 SNEGSKA (reference sequence). The CDR3 DNA reads TGCAGTGCTAGTACACTAGGCGGAAGCACAGATACGCAGTATTTT. Translating gives CSASTLGGSTDTQYF.

This clonotype was detected many times. This sequence joins TRBV20-1 and TRBJ2-1, with D perhaps TRBD2 (5 bases). CDR3 size: 14 residues. V shed 3 bases and J shed 4 bases, with 13 bases lying between them. CDR1 DFQATT and CDR2 SNEGSKA come from the germline V gene (reference sequence). The chain's CDR3 is CSASISGIYNEQFF. DNA for the CDR3: TGCAGTGCTAGTATCAGCGGCATTTACAATGAGCAGTTCTTC.

The rearrangement uses TRBV3-1 and TRBJ2-7; unclear D gene. V lost 5 bases and J 0 bases, leaving 20 bases between the germline ends. The CDR3 has 17 amino acids. CDR1 LGHDT and CDR2 YNNKEL come from the germline V gene (reference sequence). DNA for the CDR3: TGTGCCAGCAGCGCTCGACCGGGCCATCCGATCTCCTACGAGCAGTACTTC. Amino acids: CASSARPGHPISYEQYF.

The rearrangement links TRBV29-1 to TRBJ1-5; TRBD1 aligns across 8 bases. Losses at the gene ends were 8 bases for V and 7 bases for J; bases not matched to a gene: 10. The CDR3 totals 13 residues. CDR1 is SQVTM, CDR2 ANQGSEA, per germline. Here the CDR3 DNA reads TGCAGCCCAAGACAGGGGACCGGGCAGCCCCAGCATTTT. Translating gives CSPRQGTGQPQHF.

This clonotype was detected many times. The rearrangement joins TRBV3-1 to TRBJ2-4; 12 bases agree with TRBD2. CDR3 size: 20 residues. Germline V gene sequence: CDR1 LGHDT, CDR2 YNNKEL (reference sequence). Trimming removed 0 bases from V and 2 bases from J; junction bases left unmatched: 11. The CDR3 DNA is TGTGCCAGCAGCCAAGACATACTAGCGGGAGGCCCCTCGACCAAAAACATTCAGTACTTC. Translated, it gives CASSQDILAGGPSTKNIQYF.

This clonotype was counted many times. The chain recombines TRBV2 with TRBJ1-2; TRBD1 might be the D (5 bases). This CDR3 comprises 13 residues. Germline V lookup: CDR1 SNHLY, CDR2 FYNNEI. V was trimmed by 10 bases and J by 8 bases, leaving 20 bases between them. In DNA, the CDR3 is TGTGCCACCAAGGGCACAGGCGGACTGGGCTACACCTTC. This encodes CATKGTGGLGYTF.

In its sample, this clonotype was seen many times. The genes are TRBV7-6 and TRBJ1-4; D is undetermined. Per germline, CDR1 SGHVS and CDR2 FNYEAQ. CDR3 size: 11 residues. With 5 bases removed from V and 8 bases from J, the gap between germline ends came to 6 bases. This chain's CDR3 is CASSGGEKLFF. The DNA for the CDR3 is TGTGCCAGCAGCGGCGGCGAAAAACTGTTTTTT.

This clonotype was seen ten or more times. With a much larger clone just one base away, this may be a read error. The chain joins TRBV5-1 to TRBJ2-1, with D possibly matching TRBD2 (5 bases). The CDR3 is 11 residues long. Germline V gives CDR1 SGHRS, CDR2 YFSETQ. The V gene lost 6 bases and the J gene lost 5 bases, with 6 bases spanning the gap. The CDR3 region has the DNA TGCGCCAGCACCGGGGACAATGAGCAGTTCTTC. This codes for CASTGDNEQFF.

This clonotype was counted many times. The V call is TRBV20-1, the J call TRBJ2-7, with 9 bases that match TRBD1. The CDR3 covers 13 residues. The V segment lost 3 bases and the J segment 4 bases; nucleotides outside the gene matches: 4. Germline V gene sequence: CDR1 DFQATT, CDR2 SNEGSKA (reference sequence). CDR3 sequence (DNA): TGCAGTGCTAGCGCCGGGACAGGGTACGAGCAGTACTTC. As protein: CSASAGTGYEQYF.

Ten or more counts support this clonotype. The CDR3, as DNA: TGTGCCAGCAGCTCTCAGGGGACAGGCGAGCAGTACTTC. This gives the protein CASSSQGTGEQYF. The rearrangement links TRBV7-9 to TRBJ2-7; 8 bases fit TRBD1. Germline V gene lookup returns CDR1 SEHNR and CDR2 FQNEAQ (reference sequence). Trimming cost V 4 bases and J 6 bases; bases outside gene matches: 5. The CDR3 sequence is 13 residues long.

Concerning this clonotype: This clone may be a read error of a much larger clone one base away. This rearrangement joins TRBV28 to TRBJ2-7, with D uncertain. Germline V gene lookup returns CDR1 MDHEN and CDR2 SYDVKM. CDR3 length: 13 residues. The CDR3 nucleotides are TGTACCAGCAGTTTAGGCAGGACCCGAGAGCAGTACTTC. Its translation is CTSSLGRTREQYF.